A selection of T cell receptor beta chains follows, all from one sample in a study of long-term antiretroviral therapy in people with HIV. Sequencing used immunoSEQ multiplex PCR; TCRdb keeps in-frame clones, though not all of them. In the table there are 18,000 or so clones, 78% of which are singletons. This specimen consisted of unsorted PBMCs, obtained at the start of antiretroviral therapy, before treatment. The receptors originated from a woman aged 35 to 49 with HIV. Both conserved end residues are part of each CDR3. The D gene is left open where the match is weak. A clone size is listed for some rows: how often the clone was seen (once, few, many), or a class if it is expanded.

clone_size	j_call	cdr3_length	d_call	v_call	cdr3_nt	cdr3_aa
.	TRBJ1-2	15	.	TRBV10-3	TGTGCCATCAGTGAGTCAGTTACAGCTAACTATGGCTACACCTTC	CAISESVTANYGYTF
.	TRBJ1-2	15	.	TRBV30	TGTGCCTGGAGGCCTGTCGGGGGATCTAACTATGGCTACACCTTC	CAWRPVGGSNYGYTF
.	TRBJ1-5	15	.	TRBV4-2	TGTGCCAGCAGCCAAGAGGGCGGCCGGAATCAGCCCCAGCATTTT	CASSQEGGRNQPQHF
few	TRBJ1-1	14	.	TRBV7-2	TGTGCCAGCAGCTTAGCCCGTGTGGCCACTGAAGCTTTCTTT	CASSLARVATEAFF
.	TRBJ1-1	16	.	TRBV5-1	TGCGCCAGCAGCCGAGGGTGGGCAGACATGAACACTGAAGCTTTCTTT	CASSRGWADMNTEAFF
.	TRBJ1-2	14	.	TRBV11-2	TGTGCCAGCAGCCCCTCAACGGCTCGCTATGGCTACACCTTC	CASSPSTARYGYTF
.	TRBJ1-3	16	TRBD1	TRBV9	TGTGCCAGCAGCGAGGATACAGGGGCATCTGGAAACACCATATATTTT	CASSEDTGASGNTIYF
.	TRBJ2-3	11	.	TRBV28	TGTGCCAGCAGTCCGGGAGATACGCAGTATTTT	CASSPGDTQYF
.	TRBJ2-2	15	.	TRBV7-9	TGTGCCAGCAGCCCGGGACTTCCTAACACCGGGGAGCTGTTTTTT	CASSPGLPNTGELFF
.	TRBJ2-1	15	.	TRBV5-6	TGTGCCAGCAGCCCCAGGGCCGGCTCCTACAATGAGCAGTTCTTC	CASSPRAGSYNEQFF
.	TRBJ1-1	13	.	TRBV6-4	TGTGCCAGCAAAAACAGGGCAGACACTGAAGCTTTCTTT	CASKNRADTEAFF
.	TRBJ1-2	14	.	TRBV29-1	TGCAGCGTGGGGCCCATCCTCCGGGACGATGGCTACACCTTC	CSVGPILRDDGYTF
.	TRBJ2-3	16	TRBD1	TRBV18	TGTGCCAGCTCACCCCTTTCCGGGACAGGGACCGATACGCAGTATTTT	CASSPLSGTGTDTQYF
.	TRBJ1-2	13	.	TRBV6-1	TGTGCCAGCAGTGCAACAGGGAACGATGGCTACACCTTC	CASSATGNDGYTF
once	TRBJ2-1	15	.	TRBV6-5	TGTGCCAGCAGTTTGGACAACATTGGCTACAATGAGCAGTTCTTC	CASSLDNIGYNEQFF
few	TRBJ1-2	15	.	TRBV6-1	TGTGCCAGCAGTGCGTCCCGGGACGGTAACTATGGCTACACCTTC	CASSASRDGNYGYTF
.	TRBJ1-2	14	TRBD1	TRBV29-1	TGCAGCGTTGAACTCAGGACAGGGGATTGGGGCTACACCTTC	CSVELRTGDWGYTF
once	TRBJ2-2	13	.	TRBV7-3	TGTGCCAGCAGCTTAACGGGGGCCGGGGAGCTGTTTTTT	CASSLTGAGELFF
medium-sized	TRBJ2-1	15	TRBD1	TRBV14	TGTGCCAGCAGCTCACGACAGGGAACCTACAATGAGCAGTTCTTC	CASSSRQGTYNEQFF
.	TRBJ1-2	12	.	TRBV19	TGTGCCAGTACAGGGGTGGTCTATGGCTACACCTTC	CASTGVVYGYTF